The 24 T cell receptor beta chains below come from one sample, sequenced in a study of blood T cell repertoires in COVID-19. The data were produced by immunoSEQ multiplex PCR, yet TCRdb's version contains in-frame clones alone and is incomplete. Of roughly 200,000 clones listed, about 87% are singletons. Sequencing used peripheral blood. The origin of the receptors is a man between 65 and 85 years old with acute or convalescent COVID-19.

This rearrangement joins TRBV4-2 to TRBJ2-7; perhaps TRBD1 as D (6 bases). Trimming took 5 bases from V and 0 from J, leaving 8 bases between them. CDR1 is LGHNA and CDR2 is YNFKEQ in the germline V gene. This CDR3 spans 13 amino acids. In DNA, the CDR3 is TGTGCCAGCAGCAGGGACACCTCCTACGAGCAGTACTTC. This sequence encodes CASSRDTSYEQYF.

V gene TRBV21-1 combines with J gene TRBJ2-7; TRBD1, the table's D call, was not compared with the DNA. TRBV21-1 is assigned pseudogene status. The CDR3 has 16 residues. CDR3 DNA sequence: TGTGCCAGCAGCAAAGGTCGGGACAGGAGCTCCTACGAGCAGTACTTC. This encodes CASSKGRDRSSYEQYF.

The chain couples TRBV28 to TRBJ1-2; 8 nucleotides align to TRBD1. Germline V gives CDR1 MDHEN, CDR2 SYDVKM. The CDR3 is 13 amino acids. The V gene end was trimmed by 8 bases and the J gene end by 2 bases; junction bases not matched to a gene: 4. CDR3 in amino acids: CASDDRGNYGYTF. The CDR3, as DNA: TGTGCCAGCGATGACAGGGGCAACTATGGCTACACCTTC.

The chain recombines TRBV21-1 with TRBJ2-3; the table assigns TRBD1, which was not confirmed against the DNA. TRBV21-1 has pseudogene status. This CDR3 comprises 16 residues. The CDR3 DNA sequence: TGTGCCAGCAGCGGGCGATGGACAGGGGAAGCAGATACGCAGTATTTT. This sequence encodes CASSGRWTGEADTQYF.

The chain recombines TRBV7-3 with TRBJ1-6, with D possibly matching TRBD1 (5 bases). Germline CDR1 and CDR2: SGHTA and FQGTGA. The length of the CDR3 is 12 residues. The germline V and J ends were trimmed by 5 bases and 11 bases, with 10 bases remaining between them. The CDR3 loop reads CASSLQGAPLHF. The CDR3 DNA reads TGTGCCAGCAGCCTTCAAGGGGCACCCCTCCACTTT.

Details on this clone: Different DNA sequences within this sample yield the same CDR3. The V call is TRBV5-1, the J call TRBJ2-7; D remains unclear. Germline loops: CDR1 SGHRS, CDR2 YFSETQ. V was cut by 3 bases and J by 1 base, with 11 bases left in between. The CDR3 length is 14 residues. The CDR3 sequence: CASSSEGVSYEQYF. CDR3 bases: TGCGCCAGCAGCTCTGAAGGAGTATCCTACGAGCAGTACTTC. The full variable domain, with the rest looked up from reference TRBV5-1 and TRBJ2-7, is KAGVTQTPRYLIKTRGQQVTLSCSPISGHRSVSWYQQTPGQGLQFLFEYFSETQRNKGNFPGRFSGRQFSNSRSEMNVSTLELGDSALYLCASSSEGVSYEQYFGPGTRLTVT.

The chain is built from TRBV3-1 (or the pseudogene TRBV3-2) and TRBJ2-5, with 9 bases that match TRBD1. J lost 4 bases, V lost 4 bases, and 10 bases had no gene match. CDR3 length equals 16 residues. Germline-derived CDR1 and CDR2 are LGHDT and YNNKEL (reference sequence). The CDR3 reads CASSLNGRQGVETQYF. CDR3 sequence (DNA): TGTGCCAGCAGCCTAAATGGCCGACAGGGGGTAGAGACCCAGTACTTC.

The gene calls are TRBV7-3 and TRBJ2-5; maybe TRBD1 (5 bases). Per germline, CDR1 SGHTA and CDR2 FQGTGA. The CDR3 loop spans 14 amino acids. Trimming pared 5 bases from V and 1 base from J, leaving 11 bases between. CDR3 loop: CASSPDSVQETQYF. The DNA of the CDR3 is TGTGCCAGCAGCCCCGACAGTGTCCAAGAGACCCAGTACTTC.

The CDR3: CSVDRAQETQYF. The DNA of the CDR3 is TGCAGCGTTGACAGGGCCCAAGAGACCCAGTACTTC. The chain employs TRBV29-1 and TRBJ2-5; D is perhaps TRBD1 (5 bases). From germline, CDR1 is SQVTM and CDR2 ANQGSEA. With 3 bases removed from V and 1 base from J, the gap between germline ends came to 6 bases. CDR3 length: 12 residues.

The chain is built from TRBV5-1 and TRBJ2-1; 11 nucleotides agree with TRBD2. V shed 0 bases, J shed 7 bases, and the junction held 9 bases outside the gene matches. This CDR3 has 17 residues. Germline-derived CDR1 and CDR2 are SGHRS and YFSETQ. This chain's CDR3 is CASSLAQVAGGQNEQFF. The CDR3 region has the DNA TGCGCCAGCAGCTTGGCTCAAGTAGCGGGAGGGCAAAATGAGCAGTTCTTC.

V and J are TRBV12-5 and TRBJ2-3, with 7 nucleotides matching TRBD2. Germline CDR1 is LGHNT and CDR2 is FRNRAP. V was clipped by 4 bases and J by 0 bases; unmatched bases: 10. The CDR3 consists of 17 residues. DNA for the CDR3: TGTGCTAGTGGTTCGAGTGCACTAGCGACTAGCACAGATACGCAGTATTTT. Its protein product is CASGSSALATSTDTQYF. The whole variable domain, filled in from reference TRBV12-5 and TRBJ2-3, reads DARVTQTPRHKVTEMGQEVTMRCQPILGHNTVFWYRQTMMQGLELLAYFRNRAPLDDSGMPKDRFSAEMPDATLATLKIQPSEPRDSAVYFCASGSSALATSTDTQYFGPGTRLTVL.

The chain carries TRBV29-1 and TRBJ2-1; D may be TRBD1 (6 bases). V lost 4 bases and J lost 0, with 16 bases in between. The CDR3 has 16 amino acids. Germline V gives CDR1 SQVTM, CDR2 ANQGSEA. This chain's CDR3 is CSVAPGTTSSYNEQFF. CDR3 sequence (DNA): TGCAGCGTTGCCCCCGGGACAACGAGCTCCTACAATGAGCAGTTCTTC.

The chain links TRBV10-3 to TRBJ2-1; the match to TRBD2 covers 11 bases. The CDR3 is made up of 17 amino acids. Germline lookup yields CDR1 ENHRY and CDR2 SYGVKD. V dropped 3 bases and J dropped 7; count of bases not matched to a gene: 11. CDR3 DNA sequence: TGTGCCATCAGTGAAACTAGCGGGGGTCCCGGGGGGAATGAGCAGTTCTTC. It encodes CAISETSGGPGGNEQFF.

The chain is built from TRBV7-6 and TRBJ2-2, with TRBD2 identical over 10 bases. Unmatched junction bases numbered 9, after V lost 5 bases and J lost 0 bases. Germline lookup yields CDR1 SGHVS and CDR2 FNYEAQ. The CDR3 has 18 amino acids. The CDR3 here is CASSLRLAGLTNTGELFF. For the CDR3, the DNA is TGTGCCAGCAGCCTGAGACTAGCGGGTTTAACGAACACCGGGGAGCTGTTTTTT.

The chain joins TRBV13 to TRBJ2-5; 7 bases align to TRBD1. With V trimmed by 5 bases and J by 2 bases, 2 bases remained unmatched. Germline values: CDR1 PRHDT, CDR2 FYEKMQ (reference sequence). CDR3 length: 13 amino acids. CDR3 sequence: CASSRTGQETQYF. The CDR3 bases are TGTGCCAGCAGCAGGACAGGTCAAGAGACCCAGTACTTC.

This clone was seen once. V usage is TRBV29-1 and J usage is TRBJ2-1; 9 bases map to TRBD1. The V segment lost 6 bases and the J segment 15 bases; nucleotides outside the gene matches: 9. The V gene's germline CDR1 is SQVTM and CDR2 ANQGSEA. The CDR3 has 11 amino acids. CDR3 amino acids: CSVHSGTGMFF. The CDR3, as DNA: TGCAGCGTGCACTCCGGGACAGGGATGTTCTTC.

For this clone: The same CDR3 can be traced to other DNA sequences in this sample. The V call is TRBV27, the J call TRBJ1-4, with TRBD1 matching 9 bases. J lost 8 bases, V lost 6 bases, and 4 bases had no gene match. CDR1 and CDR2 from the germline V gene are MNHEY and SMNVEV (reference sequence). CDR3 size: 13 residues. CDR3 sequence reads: CASSRQGGEKLFF. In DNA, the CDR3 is TGTGCCAGCAGCCGACAGGGGGGAGAAAAACTGTTTTTT.

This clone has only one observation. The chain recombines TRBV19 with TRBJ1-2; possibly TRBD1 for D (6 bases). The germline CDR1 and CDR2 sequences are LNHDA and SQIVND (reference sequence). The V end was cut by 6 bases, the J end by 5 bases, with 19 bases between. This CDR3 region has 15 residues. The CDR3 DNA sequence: TGTGCCAGTAGCCCTAGGGACACGGGGCGATATGGCTACACCTTC. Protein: CASSPRDTGRYGYTF. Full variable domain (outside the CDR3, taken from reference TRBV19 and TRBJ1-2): DGGITQSPKYLFRKEGQNVTLSCEQNLNHDAMYWYRQDPGQGLRLIYYSQIVNDFQKGDIAEGYSVSREKKESFPLTVTSAQKNPTAFYLCASSPRDTGRYGYTFGSGTRLTVV.

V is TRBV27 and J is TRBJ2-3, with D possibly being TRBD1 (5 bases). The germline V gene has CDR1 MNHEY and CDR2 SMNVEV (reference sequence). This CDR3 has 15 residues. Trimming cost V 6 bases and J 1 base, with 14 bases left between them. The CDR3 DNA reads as TGTGCCAGCAGCCTCGCAGGGTATGGCACAGATACGCAGTATTTT. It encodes CASSLAGYGTDTQYF.

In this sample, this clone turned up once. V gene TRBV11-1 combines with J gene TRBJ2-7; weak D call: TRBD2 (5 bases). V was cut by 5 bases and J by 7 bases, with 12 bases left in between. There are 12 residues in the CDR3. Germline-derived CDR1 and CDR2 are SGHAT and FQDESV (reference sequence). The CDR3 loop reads CASSLGTGEQYF. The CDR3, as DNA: TGTGCCAGCAGCCTGGGAACGGGAGAGCAGTACTTC.

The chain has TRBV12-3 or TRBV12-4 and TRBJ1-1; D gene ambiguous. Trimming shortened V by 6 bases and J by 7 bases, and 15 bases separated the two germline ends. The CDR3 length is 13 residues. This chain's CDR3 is CASSQLEGLEAFF. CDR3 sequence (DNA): TGTGCCAGCAGCCAGTTGGAGGGTCTTGAAGCTTTCTTT.

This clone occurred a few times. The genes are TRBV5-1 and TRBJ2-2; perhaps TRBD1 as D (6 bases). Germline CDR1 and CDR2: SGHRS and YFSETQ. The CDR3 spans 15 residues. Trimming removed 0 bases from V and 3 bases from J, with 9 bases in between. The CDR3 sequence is CASSLEAGDTGELFF. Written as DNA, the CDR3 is TGCGCCAGCAGCTTGGAGGCAGGGGACACCGGGGAGCTGTTTTTT.

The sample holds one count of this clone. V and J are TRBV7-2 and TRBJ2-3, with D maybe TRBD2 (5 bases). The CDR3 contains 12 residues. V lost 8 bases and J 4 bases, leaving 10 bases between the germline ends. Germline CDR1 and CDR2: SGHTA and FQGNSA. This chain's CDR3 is CASQRTPDTQYF. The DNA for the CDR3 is TGTGCCAGCCAGCGGACGCCAGATACGCAGTATTTT. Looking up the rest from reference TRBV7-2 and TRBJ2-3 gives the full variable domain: GAGVSQSPSNKVTEKGKDVELRCDPISGHTALYWYRQSLGQGLEFLIYFQGNSAPDKSGLPSDRFSAERTGGSVSTLTIQRTQQEDSAVYLCASQRTPDTQYFGPGTRLTVL.

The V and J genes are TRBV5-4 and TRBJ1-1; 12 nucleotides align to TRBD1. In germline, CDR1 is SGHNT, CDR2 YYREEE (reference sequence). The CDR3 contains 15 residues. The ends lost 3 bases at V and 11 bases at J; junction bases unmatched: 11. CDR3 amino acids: CASSSPTGQGASAFF. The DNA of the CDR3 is TGTGCCAGCAGCTCGCCGACGGGACAGGGGGCGAGTGCTTTCTTT.